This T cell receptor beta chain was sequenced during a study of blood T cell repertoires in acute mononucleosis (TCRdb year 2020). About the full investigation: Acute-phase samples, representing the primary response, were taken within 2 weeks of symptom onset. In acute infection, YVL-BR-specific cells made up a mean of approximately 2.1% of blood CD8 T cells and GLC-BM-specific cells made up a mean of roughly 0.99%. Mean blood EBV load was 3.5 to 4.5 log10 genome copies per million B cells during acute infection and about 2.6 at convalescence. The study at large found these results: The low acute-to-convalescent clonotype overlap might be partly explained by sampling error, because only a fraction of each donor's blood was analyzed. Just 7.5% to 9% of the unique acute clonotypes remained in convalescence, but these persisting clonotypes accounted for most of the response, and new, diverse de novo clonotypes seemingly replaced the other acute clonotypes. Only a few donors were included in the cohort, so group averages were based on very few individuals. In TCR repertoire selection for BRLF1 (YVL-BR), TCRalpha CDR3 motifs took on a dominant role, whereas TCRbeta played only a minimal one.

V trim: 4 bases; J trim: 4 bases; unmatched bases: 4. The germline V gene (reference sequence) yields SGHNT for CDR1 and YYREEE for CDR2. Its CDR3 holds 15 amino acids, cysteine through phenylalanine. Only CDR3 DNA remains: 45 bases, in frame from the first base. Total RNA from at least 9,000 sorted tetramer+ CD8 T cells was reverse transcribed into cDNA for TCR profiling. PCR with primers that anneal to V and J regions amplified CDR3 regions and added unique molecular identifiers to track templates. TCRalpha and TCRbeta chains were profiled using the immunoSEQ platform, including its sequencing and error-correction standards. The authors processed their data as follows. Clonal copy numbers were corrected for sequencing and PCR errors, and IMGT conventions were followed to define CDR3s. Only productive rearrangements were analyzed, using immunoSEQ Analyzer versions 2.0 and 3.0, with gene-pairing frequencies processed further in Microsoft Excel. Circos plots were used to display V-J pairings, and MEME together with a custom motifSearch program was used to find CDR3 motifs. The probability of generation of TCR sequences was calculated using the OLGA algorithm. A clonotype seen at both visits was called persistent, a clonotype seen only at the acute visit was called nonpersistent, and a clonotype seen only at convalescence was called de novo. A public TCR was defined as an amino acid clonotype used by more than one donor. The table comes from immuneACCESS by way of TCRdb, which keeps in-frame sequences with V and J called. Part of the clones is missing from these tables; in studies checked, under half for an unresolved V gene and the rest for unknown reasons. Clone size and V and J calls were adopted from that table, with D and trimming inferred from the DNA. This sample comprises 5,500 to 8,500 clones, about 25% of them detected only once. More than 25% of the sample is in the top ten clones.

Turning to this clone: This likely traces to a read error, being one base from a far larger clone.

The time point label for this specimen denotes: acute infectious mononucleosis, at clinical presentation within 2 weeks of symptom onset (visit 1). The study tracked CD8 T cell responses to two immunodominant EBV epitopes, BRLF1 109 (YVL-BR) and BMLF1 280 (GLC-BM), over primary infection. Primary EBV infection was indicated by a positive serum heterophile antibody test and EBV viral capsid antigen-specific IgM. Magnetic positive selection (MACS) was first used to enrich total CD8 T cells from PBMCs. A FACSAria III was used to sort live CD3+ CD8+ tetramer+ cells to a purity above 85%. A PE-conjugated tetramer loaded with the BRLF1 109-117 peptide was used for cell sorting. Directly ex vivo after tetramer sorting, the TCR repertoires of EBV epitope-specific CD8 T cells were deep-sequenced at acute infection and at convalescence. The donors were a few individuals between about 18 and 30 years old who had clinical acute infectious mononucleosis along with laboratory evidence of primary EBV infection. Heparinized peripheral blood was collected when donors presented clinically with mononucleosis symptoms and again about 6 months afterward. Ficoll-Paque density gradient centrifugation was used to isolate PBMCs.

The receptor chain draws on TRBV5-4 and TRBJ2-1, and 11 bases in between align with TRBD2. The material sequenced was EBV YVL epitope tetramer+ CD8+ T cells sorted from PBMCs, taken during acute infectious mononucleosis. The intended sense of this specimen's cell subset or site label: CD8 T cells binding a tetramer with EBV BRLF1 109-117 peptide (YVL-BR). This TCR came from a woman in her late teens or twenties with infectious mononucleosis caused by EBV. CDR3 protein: CASSQLAGEYNEQFF. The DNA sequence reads TGTGCCAGCAGCCAACTAGCGGGGGAATACAATGAGCAGTTCTTC.